These 5 T cell receptor beta chains were sequenced from one sample in a study of cytomegalovirus exposure and HLA in healthy donors. The PCR employed 60 Vbeta primers together with 13 Jbeta primers. Sequenced by immunoSEQ multiplex PCR; TCRdb stores in-frame clones only, minus some. This table has 150,000 to 200,000 clones, around 80% appearing once. Source material: PBMCs. Receptors were obtained from a woman in her forties in good health and CMV-seronegative.

The CDR3 DNA sequence: TGCGCCAGCAGCCCTAGGATCGGCGGGGAGCTGTTTTTT. Its protein is CASSPRIGGELFF. This chain uses TRBV4-1 with TRBJ2-2; D not resolved. Germline values: CDR1 MGHRA, CDR2 YSYEKL. CDR3 size: 13 residues. V was shortened by 4 bases and J by 7 bases, with 10 bases between the two germline ends.

The rearrangement joins TRBV6-4 to TRBJ2-3; 10 bases are a match to TRBD2. Germline CDR1 is MRHNA and CDR2 is SNTAGT. The CDR3 has 15 residues. The trim removed 2 bases at V and 1 base at J, leaving 0 bases unmatched. In nucleotides, the CDR3 is TGTGCCAGCAGTGACGGGACTAGCGGCACAGATACGCAGTATTTT. Translated: CASSDGTSGTDTQYF.

The chain combines TRBV5-1 with TRBJ1-1; 8 bases are shared with TRBD1. The CDR3 sequence is 16 residues long. With 0 bases clipped from V and 0 bases from J, the junction kept 4 bases outside the gene matches. The germline V gene encodes CDR1 SGHRS and CDR2 YFSETQ. The CDR3 spells CASSLVGQAVNTEAFF. The CDR3 nucleotides read TGCGCCAGCAGCTTGGTGGGACAGGCGGTGAACACTGAAGCTTTCTTT.

The chain recombines TRBV6-6 with TRBJ1-2, with TRBD1 as a possible D gene (5 bases). V dropped 5 bases and J dropped 4 bases, with 14 bases sitting between them. In germline, CDR1 is MNHNY, CDR2 SVGAGI (reference sequence). The length of the CDR3 is 14 residues. CDR3 protein: CASSGGDGPYGYTF. As DNA, the CDR3 is TGTGCCAGCAGTGGCGGGGACGGGCCCTATGGCTACACCTTC.

The chain is built from TRBV6-1 and TRBJ1-4; the D gene is possibly TRBD1 (5 bases). V gave up 5 bases and J gave up 4 bases, with 11 bases separating them. The germline gives CDR1 MNHNS, CDR2 SASEGT. The CDR3 contains 14 residues. This chain's CDR3 is CASSQMTVNEKLFF. As DNA, the CDR3 is TGTGCCAGCAGTCAAATGACAGTTAATGAAAAACTGTTTTTT.